The 27 T cell receptor beta chains below all came from one sample that was sequenced in a study of T cell clonotyping in hematopoietic cell transplantation. Profiled with immunoSEQ multiplex PCR; TCRdb holds only in-frame clones, not every one. The data show under 30,000 clones, about 90% seen once. This material consisted of PBMCs, taken 100 days after allogeneic stem cell transplant. The receptors derive from a female patient aged 50 to 65 who had an allogeneic stem cell transplant from a related donor, so the T cells may come from the graft donor. Some clones in this sample may be carry-over from other donors' samples.

This rearrangement joins TRBV5-8 to TRBJ1-1, with 8 bases aligning to TRBD1. V shed 2 bases, J shed 11 bases, and the junction held 5 bases outside the gene matches. The germline CDR1 and CDR2 sequences are SGHTS and YDEGEE. The CDR3 loop spans 12 amino acids. In nucleotides, the CDR3 is TGTGCCAGCAGCTTACTGACAGGGGAGGCTTTCTTT. Translated, it gives CASSLLTGEAFF.

V usage is TRBV5-6 and J usage is TRBJ2-1; no clear D. The CDR3 totals 15 residues. Trimming removed 0 bases at V and 2 bases at J, with 9 bases between. Germline V gives CDR1 SGHDT, CDR2 YYEEEE. CDR3 nucleotide sequence: TGTGCCAGCAGCTTGGTCGGGTTTCCCTACAATGAGCAGTTCTTC. It is translated as CASSLVGFPYNEQFF.

V is TRBV19 and J is TRBJ1-1; 7 nucleotides match TRBD1. The CDR3 contains 14 residues. J lost 4 bases, V lost 6 bases, and 8 bases had no gene match. CDR1 is LNHDA, CDR2 SQIVND, per germline (reference sequence). This CDR3 reads CASSPRQGSTEAFF. The CDR3 coding sequence is TGTGCCAGTAGCCCCCGACAGGGTTCCACTGAAGCTTTCTTT.

The chain uses TRBV11-2 and TRBJ2-7; weak D call: TRBD2 (6 bases). The CDR3 extends over 15 amino acids. The V gene lost 4 bases and the J gene lost 5 bases, with 18 bases spanning the gap. The germline CDR1 and CDR2 sequences are SGHAT and FQNNGV. The CDR3 region has the DNA TGTGCCAGCAGCTGGGGGAGGCAGTTAGTAAACGAGCAGTACTTC. Translating gives CASSWGRQLVNEQYF.

This chain joins TRBV5-1 and TRBJ2-5, with 14 bases matching TRBD2. Germline CDR1 SGHRS, CDR2 YFSETQ. The CDR3 is 18 residues long. The trim removed 4 bases at V and 5 bases at J, leaving 13 bases unmatched. CDR3 amino acids: CASSPTGTSGGLGETQYF. The CDR3 DNA is TGCGCCAGCAGCCCCACCGGGACTAGCGGGGGTTTGGGGGAGACCCAGTACTTC. The full variable domain, in which reference TRBV5-1 and TRBJ2-5 provide the parts outside the CDR3, is KAGVTQTPRYLIKTRGQQVTLSCSPISGHRSVSWYQQTPGQGLQFLFEYFSETQRNKGNFPGRFSGRQFSNSRSEMNVSTLELGDSALYLCASSPTGTSGGLGETQYFGPGTRLLVL.

The chain links TRBV9 to TRBJ1-1; 11 bases are a match to TRBD1. From germline, CDR1 is SGDLS and CDR2 YYNGEE. V lost 2 bases, J lost 3 bases, and 3 bases stayed unmatched. CDR3 length equals 15 residues. As DNA, the CDR3 is TGTGCCAGCAGCGTCATGGACAGGGGGCACACTGAAGCTTTCTTT. This sequence encodes CASSVMDRGHTEAFF.

The chain joins TRBV9 to TRBJ1-2; no clear D. The CDR3 is 14 amino acids. Trimming removed 0 bases at V and 5 bases at J, with 11 bases between. The germline gives CDR1 SGDLS, CDR2 YYNGEE. The CDR3: CASSVESSYYGYTF. DNA for the CDR3: TGTGCCAGCAGCGTAGAGTCGTCGTATTATGGCTACACCTTC.

The chain links TRBV19 to TRBJ1-5; D call uncertain. This CDR3 contains 15 residues. Trimming stripped 5 bases from V and 2 bases from J, with 13 bases between. The germline V gene encodes CDR1 LNHDA and CDR2 SQIVND (reference sequence). In DNA, the CDR3 is TGTGCCAGTAGTCGGGTTACGAGGGGCAATCAGCCCCAGCATTTT. Translation: CASSRVTRGNQPQHF.

The rearrangement joins TRBV11-1 to TRBJ1-3; no clear D. The CDR3 runs to 12 residues. Germline CDR1 SGHAT, CDR2 FQDESV (reference sequence). V was trimmed by 3 bases and J by 7 bases, leaving 7 bases between them. The CDR3 DNA follows: TGTGCCAGCAGCTTCGGGAGGAACACCATATATTTT. This translates into CASSFGRNTIYF.

The V gene is TRBV7-8, the J gene TRBJ1-3; D call uncertain. From germline, CDR1 is SGHVS and CDR2 FQNEAQ. The V end was cut by 2 bases, the J end by 0 bases, with 8 bases between. The CDR3 extends over 15 amino acids. The CDR3 sequence is CASSLNRPSGNTIYF. DNA of the CDR3: TGTGCCAGCAGCTTAAATCGGCCCTCTGGAAACACCATATATTTT. Variable domain in full (rest from reference TRBV7-8 and TRBJ1-3): GAGVSQSPRYKVAKRGQDVALRCDPISGHVSLFWYQQALGQGPEFLTYFQNEAQLDKSGLPSDRFFAERPEGSVSTLKIQRTQQEDSAVYLCASSLNRPSGNTIYFGEGSWLTVV.

Of note for this clone: The same CDR3 can be traced to other DNA sequences in this sample. The chain links TRBV4-1 to TRBJ1-6; D perhaps matches TRBD1 (5 bases). This CDR3 spans 17 amino acids. V was cut by 2 bases and J by 4 bases, with 15 bases left in between. CDR1 and CDR2 (germline): MGHRA, YSYEKL. CDR3 coding DNA: TGCGCCAGCAGCCAAACCGGGACCGCTTCATATAATTCACCCCTCCACTTT. Translation: CASSQTGTASYNSPLHF.

This clone was recorded a few times. The rearrangement joins TRBV10-3 to TRBJ2-4, with a tentative D call TRBD2 (5 bases). Trimming shortened V by 6 bases and J by 4 bases, and 25 bases separated the two germline ends. This CDR3 is built from 18 residues. CDR1 is ENHRY, CDR2 SYGVKD, per germline. CDR3 DNA sequence: TGTGCCATCAGCGGTACCGTGGGATCCCCCCTAGCAAAAAACATTCAGTACTTC. Residues: CAISGTVGSPLAKNIQYF.

V is TRBV30 and J is TRBJ1-1, with TRBD1 as a possible D gene (5 bases). Germline values: CDR1 GTSNPN, CDR2 SVGIG (reference sequence). The CDR3 sequence is 14 residues long. CDR3 protein: CASRLRLGGTEAFF. CDR3 bases: TGTGCTTCCCGGCTACGTTTGGGGGGCACTGAAGCTTTCTTT.

The gene calls are TRBV27 and TRBJ1-5; no reliable D call. The length of the CDR3 is 13 residues. The V end was cut by 4 bases, the J end by 3 bases, with 7 bases between. Per germline, CDR1 MNHEY and CDR2 SMNVEV (reference sequence). The CDR3 loop reads CASSWQYNQPQHF. For the CDR3, the DNA is TGTGCCAGCAGTTGGCAGTACAATCAGCCCCAGCATTTT.

The gene calls are TRBV6-1 and TRBJ2-2, with 9 bases fitting TRBD2. The V gene end was trimmed by 7 bases and the J gene end by 2 bases; junction bases not matched to a gene: 5. The CDR3 length is 15 residues. Looked up from germline, CDR1 is MNHNS and CDR2 is SASEGT. The CDR3 sequence is CASKRGALNTGELFF. CDR3 sequence (DNA): TGTGCCAGCAAGCGGGGGGCCCTTAACACCGGGGAGCTGTTTTTT.

The chain is built from TRBV7-9 and TRBJ2-5, with a tentative D call TRBD2 (7 bases). V lost 6 bases and J 1 base, leaving 21 bases between the germline ends. This CDR3 has 17 residues. The germline gives CDR1 SEHNR, CDR2 FQNEAQ (reference sequence). The CDR3 is CASRGVRRGAGQETQYF. CDR3 bases: TGTGCCAGCAGAGGAGTTCGCCGGGGGGCCGGCCAAGAGACCCAGTACTTC.

The chain couples TRBV30 to TRBJ2-1; the D is unclear. CDR3 length: 16 amino acids. The germline V gene has CDR1 GTSNPN and CDR2 SVGIG (reference sequence). Trimming stripped 0 bases from V and 0 bases from J, with 12 bases between. The CDR3 loop is CAWSVVRVSSYNEQFF. CDR3 DNA: TGTGCCTGGAGTGTGGTACGGGTGAGCTCCTACAATGAGCAGTTCTTC.

This clone is categorized as medium-sized. The genes are TRBV9 and TRBJ2-7, with D unresolved. Germline CDR1 SGDLS, CDR2 YYNGEE. V was pared by 1 base and J by 2 bases, with 13 bases between. CDR3 length equals 15 residues. The CDR3 loop is CASSVQAGPTYEQYF. CDR3 in DNA: TGTGCCAGCAGCGTACAGGCAGGACCCACCTACGAGCAGTACTTC. Supplemented by reference TRBV9 and TRBJ2-7, the full variable domain reads DSGVTQTPKHLITATGQRVTLRCSPRSGDLSVYWYQQSLDQGLQFLIQYYNGEERAKGNILERFSAQQFPDLHSELNLSSLELGDSALYFCASSVQAGPTYEQYFGPGTRLTVT.

This chain joins TRBV7-9 and TRBJ2-2, with D possibly matching TRBD1 (6 bases). The CDR3 has 16 residues. Trimming took off 3 bases at V and 0 bases at J, with 11 bases between the two ends. Germline lookup yields CDR1 SEHNR and CDR2 FQNEAQ (reference sequence). CDR3 sequence reads: CASSFFRGTNTGELFF. CDR3 coding DNA: TGTGCCAGCAGCTTCTTCAGGGGCACGAACACCGGGGAGCTGTTTTTT.

The genes are TRBV5-5 and TRBJ2-7; possibly TRBD1 for D (5 bases). The CDR3 has 13 residues. Trimming pared 4 bases from V and 3 bases from J, leaving 11 bases between. The germline V gene encodes CDR1 SGHKS and CDR2 YYEKEE (reference sequence). CDR3 region: CASSEDIGYEQYF. The CDR3 DNA follows: TGTGCCAGCAGCGAGGACATCGGCTACGAGCAGTACTTC.

This sequence joins TRBV4-1 and TRBJ2-2; TRBD1 matches at 8 bases. Germline V CDR1 and CDR2: MGHRA, YSYEKL. The CDR3 consists of 15 residues. V was pared by 0 bases and J by 5 bases, with 2 bases of the junction left unmatched. The CDR3 DNA sequence: TGCGCCAGCAGCCAAGATTGGACAGGGACCGGGGAGCTGTTTTTT. This gives the protein CASSQDWTGTGELFF.

V is TRBV13 and J is TRBJ1-6; 8 bases fit TRBD1. Unmatched junction bases numbered 5, after V lost 3 bases and J lost 7 bases. CDR1 is PRHDT and CDR2 is FYEKMQ in the germline V gene (reference sequence). The CDR3 has 15 amino acids. CDR3: CASSLGQGANSPLHF. Written as DNA, the CDR3 is TGTGCCAGCAGCTTGGGGCAGGGGGCGAATTCACCCCTCCACTTT.

The chain couples TRBV14 to TRBJ2-7; the D gene is possibly TRBD2 (6 bases). The V end was cut by 0 bases, the J end by 0 bases, with 12 bases between. This CDR3 is 16 amino acids long. From germline, CDR1 is SGHDN and CDR2 FVKESK. CDR3 in DNA: TGTGCCAGCAGCCAAGATGGGGGGTTCAGCTCCTACGAGCAGTACTTC. The encoded protein is CASSQDGGFSSYEQYF.

This sequence joins TRBV7-2 and TRBJ1-2; D remains ambiguous. In germline, CDR1 is SGHTA, CDR2 FQGNSA. The CDR3 is 13 residues long. Between the trimmed V and J ends, which lost 2 bases and 3 bases, there was a span of 7 bases. The DNA for the CDR3 is TGTGCCAGCAGCTTACAAATTTACTATGGCTACACCTTC. Translated: CASSLQIYYGYTF.

The genes are TRBV10-1 and TRBJ1-1, with no clear D. CDR3 length: 14 amino acids. V lost 2 bases and J lost 2, with 9 bases in between. Germline assignment: CDR1 WNHNN and CDR2 SYGVQD (reference sequence). CDR3 nucleotide sequence: TGCGCCAGCAGTGAGACCTGTAGAAACACTGAAGCTTTCTTT. Translation: CASSETCRNTEAFF.

This sequence joins TRBV7-6 and TRBJ2-5, with a tentative D call TRBD2 (6 bases). Deletions cut 5 bases from V and 5 bases from J, with 18 bases between. Germline V lookup: CDR1 SGHVS, CDR2 FNYEAQ. The CDR3 covers 15 residues. In DNA form, the CDR3 reads TGTGCCAGCAGCCTTACAGTAGCGGACTGGGAGACCCAGTACTTC. Its translation is CASSLTVADWETQYF.

The rearrangement links TRBV11-2 to TRBJ1-1, with no clear D. The CDR3 runs to 12 residues. V shed 4 bases and J shed 7 bases, with 10 bases lying between them. The germline CDR1 and CDR2 sequences are SGHAT and FQNNGV. The CDR3: CASSSRRGEAFF. The CDR3 DNA is TGTGCCAGCAGCTCCCGGCGGGGTGAAGCTTTCTTT.